Following are 5 T cell receptor beta chains from one sample sequenced in a study of CD8 T cells in acute hepatitis C reinfection. The time point denotes: naive CD8 control sorted from an acute-time-point sample. This table comes from immunoSEQ multiplex PCR, and its TCRdb copy is limited to in-frame clones, with some not included. The table shows about 38,000 clones, with 80% to 90% occurring only once. Sequencing input: naive CD8+ T cells from PBMCs. All receptors derive from a woman aged 18-29 years who spontaneously cleared hepatitis C infection.

V usage is TRBV18 and J usage is TRBJ1-1; no definite D call. Trimming left V 8 bases short and J 3 bases short, with 19 bases between. The length of the CDR3 is 15 residues. The germline V gene encodes CDR1 KGHSH and CDR2 LQKENI. The CDR3: CASRTDLLRDTEAFF. The DNA of the CDR3 is TGTGCCAGCCGGACCGACCTCCTTAGGGACACTGAAGCTTTCTTT.

The J gene is TRBJ2-7, the V gene TRBV7-2, with a tentative D call TRBD1 (6 bases). The CDR3 extends over 14 amino acids. V gave up 4 bases and J gave up 2 bases, with 12 bases separating them. Germline V gives CDR1 SGHTA, CDR2 FQGNSA. This CDR3 reads CASSSRTAPYEQYF. The CDR3 bases are TGTGCCAGCAGCTCAAGGACAGCCCCCTACGAGCAGTACTTC.

The chain links TRBV6-1 to TRBJ1-2; D ambiguous. The CDR3 sequence is 11 residues long. V shed 8 bases and J shed 6 bases, with 10 bases lying between them. Germline CDR1 and CDR2: MNHNS and SASEGT. CDR3 region: CASGFLDGYTF. The CDR3 bases are TGTGCCAGCGGGTTTCTCGATGGCTACACCTTC.

This sequence joins TRBV6-1 and TRBJ2-3; 10 bases fit TRBD2. The CDR3 loop spans 16 amino acids. Germline CDR1 is MNHNS and CDR2 is SASEGT. V trimming: 1 base; J trimming: 4 bases; junction bases outside the gene matches: 5. Here the CDR3 reads CASSEEASGSADTQYF. The CDR3 DNA reads TGTGCCAGCAGTGAAGAAGCTAGCGGGAGTGCAGATACGCAGTATTTT.

The CDR3 loop is CASSKVGTRNTEAFF. CDR3 DNA: TGTGCCAGTAGTAAGGTCGGGACTAGGAACACTGAAGCTTTCTTT. The J gene is TRBJ1-1, the V gene TRBV19; perhaps TRBD1 as D (5 bases). Deletions cut 4 bases from V and 1 base from J, with 13 bases between. The CDR3 length is 15 residues. The germline gives CDR1 LNHDA, CDR2 SQIVND (reference sequence).